This entry lists 8 T cell receptor beta chains sequenced from one sample in a study of CD8+ T cells in alopecia areata. Extraction and reverse transcription of RNA yielded cDNA as the sequencing template. The data were produced by immunoSEQ multiplex PCR, yet TCRdb's version contains in-frame clones alone and is incomplete. The table lists 70,000 or so clones, under 75% of them singletons, with approximately 15% in the top ten. Sequences were derived from CD8+ T cells sorted from blood, sampled at week 0. Receptors were obtained from a human donor with alopecia areata.

The chain is built from TRBV12-5 and TRBJ2-5; TRBD2 matches at 7 bases. Trimming took 4 bases from V and 1 from J; bases not matched to a gene: 6. The CDR3 is 15 residues long. In germline, CDR1 is LGHNT, CDR2 FRNRAP. Here the CDR3 reads CASGSTGTTQETQYF. CDR3 DNA sequence: TGTGCTAGTGGTTCGACTGGGACTACCCAAGAGACCCAGTACTTC.

The chain recombines TRBV29-1 with TRBJ2-5, with D tentatively TRBD2 (6 bases). Near its end, the DNA agrees better with TRBJ2-7, so the J call may be wrong. There are 13 residues in the CDR3. CDR1 SQVTM and CDR2 ANQGSEA come from the germline V gene. CDR3 loop: CSVVTGSAYEQYF. CDR3 nucleotides: TGCAGCGTTGTCACCGGGAGCGCCTACGAGCAGTACTTC.

The J gene is TRBJ2-7, the V gene TRBV28, with 7 bases aligning to TRBD2. The CDR3 contains 14 residues. V shed 8 bases, J shed 1 base, and the junction held 8 bases outside the gene matches. Germline values: CDR1 MDHEN, CDR2 SYDVKM. The CDR3, as DNA: TGTGCCAGCCGGACGGGGGGAGTATCCTACGAGCAGTACTTC. This encodes CASRTGGVSYEQYF. Supplemented by reference TRBV28 and TRBJ2-7, the full variable domain reads DVKVTQSSRYLVKRTGEKVFLECVQDMDHENMFWYRQDPGLGLRLIYFSYDVKMKEKGDIPEGYSVSREKKERFSLILESASTNQTSMYLCASRTGGVSYEQYFGPGTRLTVT.

This clone was counted a few times. The chain has TRBV4-3 and TRBJ2-1; 11 bases line up with TRBD2. The V and J ends lost 4 bases and 4 bases, in that order; junction bases with no gene match: 3. CDR1 is LGHNA, CDR2 YSLEER, per germline. The CDR3 loop spans 15 amino acids. The CDR3 loop is CASSLLAGDYNEQFF. CDR3 DNA sequence: TGCGCCAGCAGCCTACTAGCGGGAGATTACAATGAGCAGTTCTTC.

Points on this clone: Compared with germline, one end of the junction differs, possibly owing to a read error. This chain joins TRBV5-5 and TRBJ1-4, with a weak D call TRBD1 (5 bases). Looked up from germline, CDR1 is SGHKS and CDR2 is YYEKEE (reference sequence). The CDR3 totals 13 residues. Written as DNA, the CDR3 is TGTGCCAGCAGCTTGTCGGACGCCTCGTGGGGGGATTTT. Translation gives CASSLSDASWGDF. The full variable domain, its missing parts supplied by reference TRBV5-5 and TRBJ1-4, is DAGVTQSPTHLIKTRGQQVTLRCSPISGHKSVSWYQQVLGQGPQFIFQYYEKEERGRGNFPDRFSARQFPNYSSELNVNALLLGDSALYLCASSLSDASWGDFGSGTQLSVL.

CDR3 residues: CSAPHPLSTGTQYF. As DNA, the CDR3 is TGCAGCGCACCTCATCCCCTCTCAACGGGGACCCAGTACTTC. V and J are TRBV29-1 and TRBJ2-5; D call uncertain. Trimming left V 7 bases short and J 7 bases short, with 22 bases between. Per the germline V gene, CDR1 is SQVTM and CDR2 is ANQGSEA. The CDR3 runs 14 residues.

This clone appeared once. The V and J genes are TRBV29-1 and TRBJ2-3; the D gene could be TRBD1 or TRBD2 (6 bases each). Germline CDR1 SQVTM, CDR2 ANQGSEA. V was pared by 6 bases and J by 1 base, with 17 bases between. CDR3 length: 15 amino acids. The CDR3 loop is CSVRRGVKGTDTQYF. DNA for the CDR3: TGCAGCGTAAGAAGGGGGGTCAAAGGCACAGATACGCAGTATTTT.

The genes are TRBV7-9 and TRBJ2-1; TRBD1 matches at 7 bases. The CDR3 covers 15 residues. From germline, CDR1 is SEHNR and CDR2 FQNEAQ (reference sequence). The V gene end was trimmed by 6 bases and the J gene end by 4 bases; junction bases not matched to a gene: 9. The CDR3 DNA is TGTGCCAGCAGTCCTAAGGGACAGAAGTACAATGAGCAGTTCTTC. It encodes CASSPKGQKYNEQFF.